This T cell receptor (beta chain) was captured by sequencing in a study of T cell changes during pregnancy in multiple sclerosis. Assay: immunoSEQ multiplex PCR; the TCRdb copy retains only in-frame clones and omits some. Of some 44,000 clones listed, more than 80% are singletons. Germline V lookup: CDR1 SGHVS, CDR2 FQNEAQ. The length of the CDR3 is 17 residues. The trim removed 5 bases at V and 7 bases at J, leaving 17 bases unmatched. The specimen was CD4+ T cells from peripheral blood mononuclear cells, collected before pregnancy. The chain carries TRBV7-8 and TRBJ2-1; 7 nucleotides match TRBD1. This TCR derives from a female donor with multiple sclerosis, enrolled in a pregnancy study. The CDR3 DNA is TGTGCCAGCAGCGATGCCCTTAGGCCGGGACAGATAAATGAGCAGTTCTTC. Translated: CASSDALRPGQINEQFF. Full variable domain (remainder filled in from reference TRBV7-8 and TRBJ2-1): GAGVSQSPRYKVAKRGQDVALRCDPISGHVSLFWYQQALGQGPEFLTYFQNEAQLDKSGLPSDRFFAERPEGSVSTLKIQRTQQEDSAVYLCASSDALRPGQINEQFFGPGTRLTVL.